This T cell receptor beta chain was sequenced in a study of T cell changes during pregnancy in multiple sclerosis. Germline lookup yields CDR1 SNHLY and CDR2 FYNNEI. This CDR3 spans 13 amino acids. Trimming left V 5 bases short and J 1 base short, with 6 bases between. Generated by immunoSEQ multiplex PCR, the TCRdb table keeps only in-frame clones and is missing some. Of approximately 92,000 clones in the sample, 85% to 95% are singletons; the top ten hold under 3%. The receptor comes from a female donor with multiple sclerosis, enrolled in a pregnancy study. The V call is TRBV2, the J call TRBJ2-1; D call uncertain. This material consisted of peripheral blood, taken in the first trimester of pregnancy. The CDR3 nucleotides are TGTGCCAGCAGTATCATTTCCTACAATGAGCAGTTCTTC. Its protein is CASSIISYNEQFF.